This is a list of T cell receptor beta chains from one sample in a study of T cell responses to AZD1222 COVID-19 vaccine. Repertoires were generated with immunoSEQ multiplex PCR, while TCRdb's copy carries only in-frame clones and drops some. Among approximately 94,000 clones, about 83% were seen once, and the ten largest hold roughly 15%. The source material was peripheral blood, sampled on day 0 of AZD1222 vaccination. The receptors originated from an adult in good health. CDR3s include the opening cysteine and the closing phenylalanine or tryptophan. Fields, in order: D gene, V gene, clone size, J gene, CDR3 DNA, CDR3 protein. D genes are given only for firm matches. The listing skips clone size in some rows; elsewhere it reads once, few, many or a size class.

D gene: .
V gene: TRBV6-5
clone size: .
J gene: TRBJ2-5
CDR3 DNA: TGTGCCAGCAGTCAAACGTGGGGGCGGACCCAGTACTTC
CDR3 protein: CASSQTWGRTQYF

D gene: .
V gene: TRBV5-1
clone size: .
J gene: TRBJ2-2
CDR3 DNA: TGCGCCAGCAGCTTGACGGGCGGCTACACCGGGGAGCTGTTTTTT
CDR3 protein: CASSLTGGYTGELFF

D gene: .
V gene: TRBV9
clone size: once
J gene: TRBJ2-2
CDR3 DNA: TGTGCCAGCACCCCAGAGGTCTCGAACACCGGGGAGCTGTTTTTT
CDR3 protein: CASTPEVSNTGELFF

D gene: .
V gene: TRBV2
clone size: .
J gene: TRBJ1-5
CDR3 DNA: TGTGCCAGCAGTGAACTTGGGGGGGCAGGTCAGCCCCAGCATTTT
CDR3 protein: CASSELGGAGQPQHF

D gene: TRBD1
V gene: TRBV6-6
clone size: .
J gene: TRBJ2-2
CDR3 DNA: TGTGCCAGCAGTTCGCGGACAGGACTGAACACCGGGGAGCTGTTTTTT
CDR3 protein: CASSSRTGLNTGELFF

D gene: .
V gene: TRBV6-1
clone size: .
J gene: TRBJ1-6
CDR3 DNA: TGTGCCAGCAGTGGAGGACGGCCTCTGAGCTCCTATAATTCACCCCTCCACTTT
CDR3 protein: CASSGGRPLSSYNSPLHF

D gene: .
V gene: TRBV11-1
clone size: .
J gene: TRBJ2-1
CDR3 DNA: TGTGCCAGCAGCTTAATAACGAGCGTCCATGAGCAGTTCTTC
CDR3 protein: CASSLITSVHEQFF

D gene: .
V gene: TRBV7-8
clone size: .
J gene: TRBJ1-2
CDR3 DNA: TGTGCCAGCAGCCCCGGCCCTCCCTTTAACTATGGCTACACCTTC
CDR3 protein: CASSPGPPFNYGYTF

D gene: .
V gene: TRBV19
clone size: .
J gene: TRBJ1-2
CDR3 DNA: TGTGCCAGTAGTATTTCGGGCCCTAACTATGGCTACACCTTC
CDR3 protein: CASSISGPNYGYTF

D gene: TRBD1
V gene: TRBV19
clone size: .
J gene: TRBJ1-5
CDR3 DNA: TGTGCCACTAGCACCCAGGGGACAGATTTTAATCAGCCCCAGCATTTT
CDR3 protein: CATSTQGTDFNQPQHF

D gene: .
V gene: TRBV24-1
clone size: .
J gene: TRBJ2-3
CDR3 DNA: TGTGCCACCAGTGAGGGGGCAAACACAGATACGCAGTATTTT
CDR3 protein: CATSEGANTDTQYF

D gene: .
V gene: TRBV6-6
clone size: .
J gene: TRBJ1-1
CDR3 DNA: TGTGCCAGCAGACCTTCGGGACAGAACACTGAAGCTTTCTTT
CDR3 protein: CASRPSGQNTEAFF

D gene: TRBD1
V gene: TRBV4-1
clone size: .
J gene: TRBJ1-5
CDR3 DNA: TGCGCCAGCAGCCAAGGAGGGGGCGGTCAGCCCCAGCATTTT
CDR3 protein: CASSQGGGGQPQHF

D gene: .
V gene: TRBV19
clone size: .
J gene: TRBJ1-1
CDR3 DNA: TGTGCCAGTAGTATGTTCTGGGATGGCACTGAAGCTTTCTTT
CDR3 protein: CASSMFWDGTEAFF

D gene: TRBD1
V gene: TRBV9
clone size: .
J gene: TRBJ2-7
CDR3 DNA: TGTGCCAGCAGCGTGGGACAGGCGGGTCTCGGGCAGTACTTC
CDR3 protein: CASSVGQAGLGQYF

D gene: .
V gene: TRBV27
clone size: .
J gene: TRBJ1-1
CDR3 DNA: TGTGCCAGCAGTCCCTTTGGTTCCGATAGAACTGAAGCTTTCTTT
CDR3 protein: CASSPFGSDRTEAFF

D gene: TRBD2
V gene: TRBV30
clone size: once
J gene: TRBJ2-1
CDR3 DNA: TGTGCCTGGAGTGTGACGGGGCGGGGGGGCCGAAATGAGCAGTTCTTC
CDR3 protein: CAWSVTGRGGRNEQFF

D gene: .
V gene: TRBV21-1
clone size: .
J gene: TRBJ1-5
CDR3 DNA: TGTGCCAGCAGCAAACGGACCGGTAACAATCAGCCCCAGCATTTT
CDR3 protein: CASSKRTGNNQPQHF

D gene: .
V gene: TRBV7-8
clone size: .
J gene: TRBJ1-1
CDR3 DNA: TGTGCCAGCAGCCCTATGAACACTGAAGCTTTCTTT
CDR3 protein: CASSPMNTEAFF

D gene: .
V gene: TRBV18
clone size: .
J gene: TRBJ2-7
CDR3 DNA: TGTGCCAGCTCACCAGGCGGGGCTTCCTACGAGCAGTACTTC
CDR3 protein: CASSPGGASYEQYF

D gene: .
V gene: TRBV4-1
clone size: .
J gene: TRBJ2-3
CDR3 DNA: TGCGCCAGCAGCCAAGACAACAGGGTTGGCACAGATACGCAGTATTTT
CDR3 protein: CASSQDNRVGTDTQYF

D gene: TRBD2
V gene: TRBV7-6
clone size: .
J gene: TRBJ2-1
CDR3 DNA: TGTGCCAGCAGCTTGCTTAGTCTAGCGGGAGGGTTAATCGATGAGCAGTTCTTC
CDR3 protein: CASSLLSLAGGLIDEQFF

D gene: .
V gene: TRBV19
clone size: few
J gene: TRBJ1-3
CDR3 DNA: TGTGCCGCTCGACAGGGAAACACCATATATTTT
CDR3 protein: CAARQGNTIYF

D gene: .
V gene: TRBV6-2/TRBV6-3
clone size: .
J gene: TRBJ1-2
CDR3 DNA: TGTGCCAGCAGTTACAACTGGCGAACGGCAGGAGTTTATGGCTACACCTTC
CDR3 protein: CASSYNWRTAGVYGYTF

D gene: .
V gene: TRBV7-3
clone size: .
J gene: TRBJ1-1
CDR3 DNA: TGTGCCAGCAGCTCAGGCTCTCCAGGGATGAACACTGAAGCTTTCTTT
CDR3 protein: CASSSGSPGMNTEAFF

D gene: .
V gene: TRBV12-5
clone size: .
J gene: TRBJ2-1
CDR3 DNA: TGTGCTAGTGGTTTGCCCCGGTTGGGGGTTTGGTCCAAAGCTTACAATGAGCAGTTCTTC
CDR3 protein: CASGLPRLGVWSKAYNEQFF

D gene: .
V gene: TRBV19
clone size: .
J gene: TRBJ1-5
CDR3 DNA: TGTGCCAGTACCAGGACCGACTATAGCAATCAGCCCCAGCATTTT
CDR3 protein: CASTRTDYSNQPQHF

D gene: TRBD1
V gene: TRBV15
clone size: .
J gene: TRBJ2-5
CDR3 DNA: TGTGCCACCAGCAGAGGGGACAGTTTGGGGTCAGAGACCCAGTACTTC
CDR3 protein: CATSRGDSLGSETQYF

D gene: .
V gene: TRBV19
clone size: .
J gene: TRBJ1-3
CDR3 DNA: TGTGCCAGTAGGAGGGACACCTCCTTCTCTGGAAACACCATATATTTT
CDR3 protein: CASRRDTSFSGNTIYF

D gene: .
V gene: TRBV6-2/TRBV6-3
clone size: .
J gene: TRBJ2-7
CDR3 DNA: TGTGCCAGCAGACCTCATGCCAGGGGTGGCTACGAGCAGTACTTC
CDR3 protein: CASRPHARGGYEQYF

D gene: TRBD1
V gene: TRBV19
clone size: .
J gene: TRBJ2-7
CDR3 DNA: TGTGCCAGTAGTACCCAGGGACAGGGAGTCTACGAGCAGTACTTC
CDR3 protein: CASSTQGQGVYEQYF

D gene: TRBD2
V gene: TRBV4-1
clone size: .
J gene: TRBJ2-7
CDR3 DNA: TGCGCCAGCAGCCAAGATCCCGGGAGGGCCCGCCACGAGCAGTACTTC
CDR3 protein: CASSQDPGRARHEQYF

D gene: .
V gene: TRBV5-1
clone size: .
J gene: TRBJ2-7
CDR3 DNA: TGCGCCAGCAGCTTAGAAGGGGGAGGGTACGAGCAGTACTTC
CDR3 protein: CASSLEGGGYEQYF

D gene: TRBD2
V gene: TRBV7-7
clone size: .
J gene: TRBJ2-2
CDR3 DNA: TGTGCCAGCAGCTTCCAGCGGGAGAACACCGGGGAGCTGTTTTTT
CDR3 protein: CASSFQRENTGELFF

D gene: .
V gene: TRBV10-3
clone size: .
J gene: TRBJ2-7
CDR3 DNA: TGTGCCATCAGGTCAACTTCACACCCCTACGAGCAGTACTTC
CDR3 protein: CAIRSTSHPYEQYF

D gene: .
V gene: TRBV3-1/TRBV3-2
clone size: .
J gene: TRBJ1-3
CDR3 DNA: TGTGCCAGCAGCCAAGAGGGTATTGGGTCCACCATATATTTT
CDR3 protein: CASSQEGIGSTIYF

D gene: TRBD1
V gene: TRBV6-5
clone size: once
J gene: TRBJ2-1
CDR3 DNA: TGTGCCAGCAGGGACAGGGGGTTGGGTGAGCAGTTCTTC
CDR3 protein: CASRDRGLGEQFF

D gene: .
V gene: TRBV5-5
clone size: .
J gene: TRBJ1-2
CDR3 DNA: TGTGCCAGCAGCTTGGCCGGAGGGTTAGTCAACTATGGCTACACCTTC
CDR3 protein: CASSLAGGLVNYGYTF

D gene: .
V gene: TRBV24-1
clone size: .
J gene: TRBJ2-1
CDR3 DNA: TGTGCCACCAGTCAAAGGGGTGGGTCCAATGAGCAGTTCTTC
CDR3 protein: CATSQRGGSNEQFF

D gene: TRBD2
V gene: TRBV25-1
clone size: .
J gene: TRBJ2-7
CDR3 DNA: TGTGCCAGCAGTGAAAGGGAGGGTGCGGGATACGAGCAGTACTTC
CDR3 protein: CASSEREGAGYEQYF

D gene: .
V gene: TRBV7-6
clone size: .
J gene: TRBJ2-6
CDR3 DNA: TGTGCCAGCAGCTTAGACTACGGAAACTCTGGGGCCAACGTCCTGACTTTC
CDR3 protein: CASSLDYGNSGANVLTF

D gene: .
V gene: TRBV3-1/TRBV3-2
clone size: .
J gene: TRBJ2-5
CDR3 DNA: TGTGCCAGCAGCCAATCCATACTAGCAGAAGAGACCCAGTACTTC
CDR3 protein: CASSQSILAEETQYF

D gene: TRBD2
V gene: TRBV5-4
clone size: .
J gene: TRBJ2-1
CDR3 DNA: TGTGCCAGCAGCTCACCCGTACTAGCGGGAGAATACAATGAGCAGTTCTTC
CDR3 protein: CASSSPVLAGEYNEQFF

D gene: .
V gene: TRBV6-4
clone size: .
J gene: TRBJ1-1
CDR3 DNA: TGTGCCAGCAGGGAAGGGGAGGGGACTGAAGCTTTCTTT
CDR3 protein: CASREGEGTEAFF

D gene: .
V gene: TRBV9
clone size: .
J gene: TRBJ1-2
CDR3 DNA: TGTGCCAGCAGCGAGCGGCAGAACTATGGCTACACCTTC
CDR3 protein: CASSERQNYGYTF

D gene: .
V gene: TRBV18
clone size: .
J gene: TRBJ1-1
CDR3 DNA: TGTGCCAGCTCCCTCAGCGAGAACACTGAAGCTTTCTTT
CDR3 protein: CASSLSENTEAFF

D gene: TRBD2
V gene: TRBV19
clone size: few
J gene: TRBJ2-7
CDR3 DNA: TGTGCCAGTAGCTTACTAGCGGGAGGCGAGCAGTACTTC
CDR3 protein: CASSLLAGGEQYF

D gene: TRBD2
V gene: TRBV6-5
clone size: .
J gene: TRBJ2-1
CDR3 DNA: TGTGCCAGCACCCTAGCGGGAGGGCCCTTTAATGAGCAGTTCTTC
CDR3 protein: CASTLAGGPFNEQFF

D gene: .
V gene: TRBV6-5
clone size: .
J gene: TRBJ1-1
CDR3 DNA: TGTGCCAGCAGGGAGAGTGGGCGCCTCGAAGCTTTCTTT
CDR3 protein: CASRESGRLEAFF

D gene: .
V gene: TRBV10-2
clone size: .
J gene: TRBJ1-2
CDR3 DNA: TGCGCCAGCAGCCTAGGACTGGTGAATGGCTACACCTTC
CDR3 protein: CASSLGLVNGYTF

D gene: .
V gene: TRBV5-8
clone size: .
J gene: TRBJ1-4
CDR3 DNA: TGTGCCAGCAGCTTGGGCAGGGTCAACAATGAAAAACTGTTTTTT
CDR3 protein: CASSLGRVNNEKLFF

D gene: .
V gene: TRBV6-6
clone size: .
J gene: TRBJ1-1
CDR3 DNA: TGTGCCAGCACCACCGGCGGGTCCTTGGGGTCCACTGAAGCTTTCTTT
CDR3 protein: CASTTGGSLGSTEAFF

D gene: TRBD2
V gene: TRBV9
clone size: .
J gene: TRBJ2-7
CDR3 DNA: TGTGCCAGCAGCGGGGGACTAGCGGAGACCTACGAGCAGTACTTC
CDR3 protein: CASSGGLAETYEQYF

D gene: .
V gene: TRBV7-9
clone size: .
J gene: TRBJ2-1
CDR3 DNA: TGTGCCAGCAGCCAGGACACCTCGAGGGGGCAGTTCTTC
CDR3 protein: CASSQDTSRGQFF

D gene: .
V gene: TRBV10-1
clone size: few
J gene: TRBJ1-2
CDR3 DNA: TGCGCCAGCAGTGTCGACTATGGCTACACCTTC
CDR3 protein: CASSVDYGYTF